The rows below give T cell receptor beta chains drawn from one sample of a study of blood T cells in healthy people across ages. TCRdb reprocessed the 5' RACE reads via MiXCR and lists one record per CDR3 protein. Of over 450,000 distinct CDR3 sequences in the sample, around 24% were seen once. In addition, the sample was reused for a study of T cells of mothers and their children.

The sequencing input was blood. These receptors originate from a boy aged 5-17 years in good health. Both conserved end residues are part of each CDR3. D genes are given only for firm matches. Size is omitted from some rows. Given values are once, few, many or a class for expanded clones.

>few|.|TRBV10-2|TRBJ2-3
CASSDMALSVTQYF
TGCGCCAGCAGTGATATGGCTTTGAGCGTCACGCAGTATTTT
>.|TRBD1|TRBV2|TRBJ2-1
CASSVRQGAYNEQFF
TGTGCCAGCAGTGTCAGACAGGGGGCCTACAATGAGCAGTTCTTC
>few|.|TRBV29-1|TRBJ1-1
CSVVRETEAFF
TGCAGCGTTGTTCGGGAGACTGAAGCTTTCTTT
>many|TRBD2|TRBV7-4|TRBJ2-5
CASSFGGLAGQETQYF
TGTGCCAGCAGCTTCGGAGGACTAGCGGGGCAAGAGACCCAGTACTTC
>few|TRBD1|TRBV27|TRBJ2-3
CASRSRDRGTDTQYF
TGTGCCAGCAGATCCCGGGACAGGGGCACAGATACGCAGTATTTT
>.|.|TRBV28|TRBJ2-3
CASKTSTDTQYF
TGTGCCAGCAAGACCTCTACAGATACGCAGTATTTT
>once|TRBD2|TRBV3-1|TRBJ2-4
CASSPLLAGGQNIQYF
TGTGCCAGCAGCCCCTTACTAGCGGGGGGCCAAAACATTCAGTACTTC
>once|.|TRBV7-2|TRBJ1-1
CASSLVRAGVTEAFF
TGTGCCAGCAGCTTAGTCCGGGCAGGGGTGACTGAAGCTTTCTTT
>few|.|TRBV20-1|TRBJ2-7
CSARDMVLDAVYEQYF
TGCAGTGCTAGAGATATGGTACTTGATGCAGTCTACGAGCAGTACTTC
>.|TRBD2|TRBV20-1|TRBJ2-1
CSARDPGLADEQFF
TGCAGTGCTAGAGACCCGGGACTAGCGGATGAGCAGTTCTTC
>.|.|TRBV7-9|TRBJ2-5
CASSNHHKGFQETQYF
TGTGCCAGCAGCAACCATCATAAGGGCTTCCAAGAGACCCAGTACTTC
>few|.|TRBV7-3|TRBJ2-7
CASSLTWWEQYF
TGTGCCAGCAGCTTAACGTGGTGGGAGCAGTACTTC
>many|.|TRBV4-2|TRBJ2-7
CASSQRYEQYF
TGTGCCAGCAGCCAACGATACGAGCAGTACTTC
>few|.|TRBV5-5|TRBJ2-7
CASSSIERGRVQYF
TGTGCCAGCAGCTCCATCGAGCGAGGTAGGGTGCAGTACTTC
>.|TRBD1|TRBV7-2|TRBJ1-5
CASRLTGGNQPQHF
TGTGCCAGCAGACTGACAGGGGGGAATCAGCCCCAGCATTTT
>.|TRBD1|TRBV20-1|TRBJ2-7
CSARDARQGESYEQYF
TGCAGTGCTAGAGACGCCCGACAGGGCGAAAGCTACGAGCAGTACTTC
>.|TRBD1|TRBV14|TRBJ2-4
CASSHGTALAKNIQYF
TGTGCCAGCAGCCACGGGACAGCCCTAGCCAAAAACATTCAGTACTTC
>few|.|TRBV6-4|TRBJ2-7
CASKPGPNSYEQYF
TGTGCCAGCAAGCCGGGGCCGAACTCCTACGAGCAGTACTTC
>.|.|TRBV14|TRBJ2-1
CASSGQRSPYNEQFF
TGTGCCAGCAGCGGTCAGCGGAGCCCTTACAATGAGCAGTTCTTC
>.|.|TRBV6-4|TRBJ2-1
CASSKKFSGSNEQFF
TGTGCCAGCAGTAAGAAATTTAGCGGTTCAAATGAGCAGTTCTTC
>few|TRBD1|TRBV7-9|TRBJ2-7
CASSTGDRFYEQYF
TGTGCCAGCAGCACAGGGGACAGATTTTACGAGCAGTACTTC
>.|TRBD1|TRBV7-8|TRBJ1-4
CASSLLGQGAGEKLFF
TGTGCCAGCAGCTTATTAGGGCAGGGGGCGGGCGAAAAACTGTTTTTT
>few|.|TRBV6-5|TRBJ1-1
CASSFGVRNTEAFF
TGTGCCAGCAGTTTCGGGGTGAGGAACACTGAAGCTTTCTTT
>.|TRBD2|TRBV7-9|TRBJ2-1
CASSLGGSGYNEQFF
TGTGCCAGCAGCTTGGGCGGGAGCGGCTACAATGAGCAGTTCTTC
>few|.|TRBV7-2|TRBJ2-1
CASTGVPYNEQFF
TGTGCCAGCACCGGGGTTCCCTACAATGAGCAGTTCTTC
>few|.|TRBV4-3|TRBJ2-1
CASSQATGNEQFF
TGCGCCAGCAGCCAAGCAACAGGCAATGAGCAGTTCTTC
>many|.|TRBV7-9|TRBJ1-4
CASSSTLETGTNEKLFF
TGTGCCAGCAGCTCCACCCTAGAAACAGGAACTAATGAAAAACTGTTTTTT
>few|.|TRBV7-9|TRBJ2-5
CASSTRGRRQDTQYF
TGTGCCAGCAGCACGAGGGGGAGGCGGCAGGACACCCAGTACTTC
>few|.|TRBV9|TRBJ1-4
CASSVDGTTNEKLFF
TGTGCCAGCAGCGTAGATGGGACAACTAATGAAAAACTGTTTTTT
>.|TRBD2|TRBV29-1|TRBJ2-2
CSVEEVAGGLNTGELFF
TGCAGCGTTGAAGAGGTAGCGGGGGGGCTGAACACCGGGGAGCTGTTTTTT
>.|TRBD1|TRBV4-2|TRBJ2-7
CASSLAGGEPSYEQYF
TGTGCCAGCAGCCTTGCAGGGGGCGAGCCCTCCTACGAGCAGTACTTC
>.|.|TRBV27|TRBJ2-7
CASSGRTGSEQYF
TGTGCCAGCTCCGGGAGGACAGGGTCCGAGCAGTACTTC
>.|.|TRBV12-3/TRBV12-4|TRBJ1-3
CASRPTVPSGNTIYF
TGTGCCAGCAGACCGACAGTTCCGTCAGGAAACACCATATATTTT
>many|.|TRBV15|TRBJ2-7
CATSRDQDSHNF
TGTGCCACCAGCAGAGATCAGGACAGCCACAACTTC
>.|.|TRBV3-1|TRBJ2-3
CASSPIARSTDTQYF
TGTGCCAGCAGCCCCATAGCACGGAGCACAGATACGCAGTATTTT